This T cell receptor (beta chain) stems from a study of blood T cell repertoires in COVID-19. Study-level background: Specimens from acute and convalescent COVID-19 originated in the United States, Italy and Spain.

In the original processing: From reference gene primer amplification, estimates of nucleated cell counts were derived. The protocol was immunoSEQ multiplex PCR, while the TCRdb copy is restricted to in-frame clones and leaves out a portion. That table furnishes V, J and clone size, whereas the DNA furnished D and trimming. The table includes some 350,000 clones, 89% detected once. Germline CDR1 reads ENHRY; CDR2 reads SYGVKD. This CDR3 has 12 amino acids. Trimming shortened V by 7 bases and J by 4 bases, and 7 bases separated the two germline ends. The sequence came from a woman in her 30s with COVID-19, enrolled during active disease. The chain links TRBV10-3 to TRBJ2-2, with D perhaps matching TRBD2 (5 bases). The sequenced sample was peripheral blood. The CDR3 DNA reads as TGTGCCATCACGGGGTTCACCGGGGAGCTGTTTTTT. It yields the protein CAITGFTGELFF.